The sequence of this T cell receptor (beta chain) was determined in a study of cytomegalovirus exposure and HLA in healthy donors. Generated by immunoSEQ multiplex PCR, the TCRdb table keeps only in-frame clones and is missing some. Altogether 90,000 to 120,000 clones are present, approximately 94% being singletons, with the ten largest covering under 0.75%. The CDR3 consists of 16 residues. V gave up 1 base and J gave up 0 bases; unmatched junction bases: 4. The V gene's germline CDR1 is MGHRA and CDR2 YSYEKL. This chain links TRBV4-1 with TRBJ2-3; 7 bases fit TRBD1. The origin of this receptor is a woman aged 18-30 years in good health and CMV-seronegative. The specimen sequenced was PBMCs. The CDR3 sequence is CASSQGGQESTDTQYF. The CDR3 region has the DNA TGCGCCAGCAGCCAAGGCGGACAGGAGAGCACAGATACGCAGTATTTT.